What follows are 4 T cell receptor beta chains derived from one specimen sequenced in a study of cytomegalovirus exposure and HLA in healthy donors. The primer mix had 60 Vbeta and 13 Jbeta primers. Measured with immunoSEQ multiplex PCR; TCRdb has only the in-frame clones, and not every one. The table lists 130,000 or so clones, almost 85% of them singletons. The sample was PBMCs. Every receptor here comes from a woman in her late teens or twenties in good health and CMV-seronegative.

This clone was detected a few times. This chain links TRBV2 with TRBJ1-4; D perhaps matches TRBD1 (6 bases). The CDR3 contains 17 residues. V shed 1 base and J shed 0 bases, with 12 bases lying between them. Germline CDR1 SNHLY, CDR2 FYNNEI. CDR3 residues: CASSEEAGATTNEKLFF. The DNA of the CDR3 is TGTGCCAGCAGTGAAGAGGCAGGGGCCACAACTAATGAAAAACTGTTTTTT.

The V and J genes are TRBV4-3 and TRBJ2-7; TRBD1 matches 10 bases. CDR3 size: 17 residues. The V gene's germline CDR1 is LGHNA and CDR2 YSLEER. The V segment lost 0 bases and the J segment 2 bases; nucleotides outside the gene matches: 7. For the CDR3, the DNA is TGCGCCAGCAGCCAAGATTATGGGGACAGGGGCACCTACGAGCAGTACTTC. It is translated as CASSQDYGDRGTYEQYF.

The chain joins TRBV18 to TRBJ2-3; possible D gene TRBD1, 5 bases. The CDR3 extends over 18 amino acids. The V gene lost 0 bases and the J gene lost 2 bases, with 18 bases spanning the gap. Germline V gene data show CDR1 as KGHSH and CDR2 as LQKENI. This CDR3 is CASSPPQPVGENTDTQYF. The CDR3 DNA sequence: TGTGCCAGCTCACCACCCCAGCCCGTAGGGGAAAACACAGATACGCAGTATTTT.

J is TRBJ2-1 and V is TRBV18; 12 bases are shared with TRBD2. Trimming took 2 bases from V and 10 from J; bases not matched to a gene: 0. CDR1 and CDR2 (germline): KGHSH, LQKENI. CDR3 length: 13 residues. CDR3 region: CASSPGLAGEQFF. The CDR3 DNA sequence: TGTGCCAGCTCACCAGGACTAGCGGGAGAGCAGTTCTTC. Full variable domain (missing parts from reference TRBV18 and TRBJ2-1): NAGVMQNPRHLVRRRGQEARLRCSPMKGHSHVYWYRQLPEEGLKFMVYLQKENIIDESGMPKERFSAEFPKEGPSILRIQQVVRGDSAAYFCASSPGLAGEQFFGPGTRLTVL.